This paragraph covers one T cell receptor beta chain sequence. In the authors' methods: How many nucleated cells were present was estimated from reference gene primer amplification. This table comes from immunoSEQ multiplex PCR, and its TCRdb copy is limited to in-frame clones, with some not included. V, J and clone size are taken as reported in that table, and D and trimming were inferred from the DNA itself. This sample yields around 330,000 clones, of which 85% to 90% are seen a single time; roughly 4% belongs to the top ten. This specimen belongs to a study of blood T cell repertoires in COVID-19. For the study at large: Italy, Spain and the United States were the sources of the convalescent and acute COVID-19 samples. T cells, B-cell-depleted T cells, or PBMCs provided the cDNA or gDNA that served as material.

Specimen: peripheral blood. The TCR comes from a woman in her fifties or sixties with active or convalescent COVID-19.

CDR3 nucleotides: TGTGCCAGCAGTTTCCGGGACAGGGTCGACTATGGCTACACCTTC. Its protein is CASSFRDRVDYGYTF. This rearrangement joins TRBV6-8 to TRBJ1-2, with 9 bases lining up with TRBD1. CDR1 and CDR2 (germline): MNHGY, SAAAGT. Trimming took 4 bases from V and 3 from J; bases not matched to a gene: 6. The CDR3 consists of 15 residues.